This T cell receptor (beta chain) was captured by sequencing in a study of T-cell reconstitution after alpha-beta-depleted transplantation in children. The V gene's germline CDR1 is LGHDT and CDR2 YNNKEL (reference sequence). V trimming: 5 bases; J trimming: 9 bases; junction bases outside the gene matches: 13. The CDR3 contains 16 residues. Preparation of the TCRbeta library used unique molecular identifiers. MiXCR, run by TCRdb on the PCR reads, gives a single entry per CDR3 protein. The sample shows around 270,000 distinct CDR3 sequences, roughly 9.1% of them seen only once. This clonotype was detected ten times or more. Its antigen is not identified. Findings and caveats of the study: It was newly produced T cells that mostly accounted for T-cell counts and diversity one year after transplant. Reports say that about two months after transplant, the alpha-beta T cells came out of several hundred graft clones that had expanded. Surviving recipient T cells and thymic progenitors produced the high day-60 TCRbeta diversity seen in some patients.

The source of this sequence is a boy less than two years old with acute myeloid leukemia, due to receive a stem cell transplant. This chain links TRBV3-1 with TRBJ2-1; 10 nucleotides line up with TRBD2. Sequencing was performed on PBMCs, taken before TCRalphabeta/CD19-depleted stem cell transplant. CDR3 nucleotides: TGTGCCAGCAGCAGACATCCGAGCGGGGGGGCCTTTGAGCAGTTCTTC. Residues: CASSRHPSGGAFEQFF.